This passage covers 9 T cell receptor beta chains from one sample sequenced in a study of cytomegalovirus exposure and HLA in healthy donors. PCR was performed using 60 Vbeta and 13 Jbeta primers. Method: immunoSEQ multiplex PCR; TCRdb's copy keeps in-frame clones and lacks some. The profile shows some 180,000 clones, over 65% of them singletons. Sequencing was performed on PBMCs. The receptors derive from a young man in good health and CMV-seronegative.

The DNA of the CDR3 is TGTGCCTGGAGTAAAGGACTAGCGGACACAGATACGCAGTATTTT. Amino acid sequence: CAWSKGLADTDTQYF. The rearrangement uses TRBV30 and TRBJ2-3, with 10 nucleotides matching TRBD2. Germline V gives CDR1 GTSNPN, CDR2 SVGIG (reference sequence). Trimming cost V 2 bases and J 2 bases; bases outside gene matches: 4. The length of the CDR3 is 15 residues.

The V gene is TRBV5-1, the J gene TRBJ2-2, with 8 bases aligning to TRBD1. Germline CDR1 is SGHRS and CDR2 is YFSETQ. With V trimmed by 3 bases and J by 7 bases, 8 bases remained unmatched. The CDR3 length is 15 residues. CDR3: CASSSTDRAHGELFF. The CDR3 DNA follows: TGCGCCAGCAGCTCGACGGACAGGGCCCACGGGGAGCTGTTTTTT.

This clone was seen a handful of times. This chain connects TRBV18 to TRBJ2-4; D is possibly TRBD2 (5 bases). The CDR3 has 16 residues. Trimming took 3 bases from V and 3 from J, leaving 15 bases between them. From germline, CDR1 is KGHSH and CDR2 LQKENI. In nucleotides, the CDR3 is TGTGCCAGCTCACCTATTCCTCACGGAGGCAAAAACATTCAGTACTTC. This codes for CASSPIPHGGKNIQYF.

This sequence joins TRBV5-1 and TRBJ2-7; D remains unclear. Germline V lookup: CDR1 SGHRS, CDR2 YFSETQ. Deletions cut 1 base from V and 2 bases from J, with 7 bases between. The CDR3 sequence is 13 residues long. Here the CDR3 DNA reads TGCGCCAGCAGCTTGCGACAAGCCTACGAGCAGTACTTC. It encodes CASSLRQAYEQYF.

The rearrangement joins TRBV7-6 to TRBJ1-2; TRBD1 aligns across 10 bases. This CDR3 has 16 residues. Germline V lookup: CDR1 SGHVS, CDR2 FNYEAQ. The junction had 9 bases not matched to a gene; V was cut back by 6 bases and J by 2 bases. The CDR3 protein is CASSPGGQGKNYGYTF. In DNA form, the CDR3 reads TGTGCCAGCAGTCCCGGGGGACAGGGGAAGAACTATGGCTACACCTTC.

The sample holds one count of this clone. The J gene is TRBJ1-6, the V gene TRBV6-6; 8 bases are shared with TRBD1. There are 15 residues in the CDR3. In germline, CDR1 is MNHNY, CDR2 SVGAGI (reference sequence). V was clipped by 6 bases and J by 9 bases; unmatched bases: 10. The CDR3 is CASSPTGQGGSPLHF. CDR3 DNA: TGTGCCAGCAGCCCAACCGGACAGGGCGGTTCACCCCTCCACTTT.

This chain uses TRBV7-3 with TRBJ2-1; TRBD1 agrees at 9 bases. V was pared by 5 bases and J by 0 bases, with 5 bases of the junction left unmatched. Germline values: CDR1 SGHTA, CDR2 FQGTGA. The CDR3 is 16 amino acids. CDR3 amino acids: CASSQQGATSYNEQFF. The CDR3 DNA reads TGTGCCAGCAGCCAACAGGGGGCGACCTCCTACAATGAGCAGTTCTTC.

The chain has TRBV25-1 and TRBJ1-1, with TRBD1 matching over 8 bases. The CDR3 runs to 13 residues. With V trimmed by 6 bases and J by 4 bases, 4 bases remained unmatched. Germline CDR1 is MGHDK and CDR2 is SYGVNS. CDR3 coding DNA: TGTGCCAGCAGGGCAACAGGGGGCACTGAAGCTTTCTTT. Encoded protein: CASRATGGTEAFF.

V gene TRBV29-1 combines with J gene TRBJ1-2; D is unresolved. The length of the CDR3 is 10 residues. V was clipped by 3 bases and J by 6 bases, with 5 bases between them. From germline, CDR1 is SQVTM and CDR2 ANQGSEA. CDR3 residues: CSVDYDGYTF. Here the CDR3 DNA reads TGCAGCGTTGATTATGATGGCTACACCTTC.